The 22 T cell receptor beta chains below were found in one sample sequenced in a study of T cell responses to AZD1222 COVID-19 vaccine. The assay was immunoSEQ multiplex PCR, and TCRdb's table has in-frame clones only and misses some. This table holds about 120,000 clones, approximately 88% found once. This sample comprised peripheral blood, obtained on day 0 of AZD1222 vaccination. These receptors originate from an adult in good health.

The J gene is TRBJ1-1, the V gene TRBV12-5; TRBD1 matches at 10 bases. The ends lost 3 bases at V and 6 bases at J; junction bases unmatched: 13. Germline V lookup: CDR1 LGHNT, CDR2 FRNRAP. The CDR3 length is 17 residues. The CDR3 coding sequence is TGTGCTAGTGGTTTCCGGACAGGGGGGTTGGGGGTGGCTGAAGCTTTCTTT. Encoded protein: CASGFRTGGLGVAEAFF. Looking up the rest from reference TRBV12-5 and TRBJ1-1 gives the full variable domain: DARVTQTPRHKVTEMGQEVTMRCQPILGHNTVFWYRQTMMQGLELLAYFRNRAPLDDSGMPKDRFSAEMPDATLATLKIQPSEPRDSAVYFCASGFRTGGLGVAEAFFGQGTRLTVV.

The chain employs TRBV25-1 and TRBJ1-6; 9 bases fit TRBD1. Germline-derived CDR1 and CDR2 are MGHDK and SYGVNS. This CDR3 is 14 amino acids long. The J segment lost 9 bases and the V segment lost 8 bases, leaving 8 bases of the junction unmatched. The CDR3 here is CASRTTGGGSPLHF. CDR3 sequence (DNA): TGTGCCAGCCGGACAACAGGGGGCGGTTCACCCCTCCACTTT.

The V call is TRBV11-2, the J call TRBJ2-3, with TRBD2 matching over 8 bases. Germline CDR1 and CDR2: SGHAT and FQNNGV. This CDR3 region has 15 residues. V trimming: 5 bases; J trimming: 7 bases; junction bases outside the gene matches: 11. The CDR3 sequence: CASSQSGGESYTQYF. The CDR3 nucleotides are TGTGCCAGCAGCCAGAGCGGGGGTGAATCATATACGCAGTATTTT.

The chain links TRBV2 to TRBJ2-1; D remains ambiguous. CDR1 and CDR2 (germline): SNHLY, FYNNEI. V was trimmed by 4 bases and J by 10 bases, leaving 8 bases between them. The CDR3 has 11 amino acids. The CDR3 loop reads CASSGRVEQFF. In nucleotides, the CDR3 is TGTGCCAGCAGTGGCCGTGTCGAGCAGTTCTTC.

The rearrangement uses TRBV5-1 and TRBJ2-2; D uncertain. Trimming removed 0 bases from V and 4 bases from J, with 7 bases in between. Germline V gene lookup returns CDR1 SGHRS and CDR2 YFSETQ. This CDR3 spans 14 amino acids. The CDR3 DNA is TGCGCCAGCAGCTTGGGTGCGAGCACCGGGGAGCTGTTTTTT. The encoded protein is CASSLGASTGELFF.

The rearrangement joins TRBV3-1 (or the pseudogene TRBV3-2) to TRBJ2-5; tentatively, D is TRBD1 or TRBD2 (5 bases each). V lost 4 bases and J 4 bases, leaving 10 bases between the germline ends. This CDR3 has 13 amino acids. CDR1 and CDR2 (germline): LGHDT, YNNKEL (reference sequence). The CDR3 protein is CASSRAGGETQYF. The DNA of the CDR3 is TGTGCCAGCAGCCGCGCTGGGGGAGAGACCCAGTACTTC.

The CDR3 DNA follows: TGTGCCAGCAGCGGGGTGGTACAAGAGACCCAGTACTTC. The encoded protein is CASSGVVQETQYF. The chain uses TRBV9 and TRBJ2-5; D not certain. The ends were cut back, 3 bases at V and 2 bases at J, with 8 bases in the middle. Germline loops: CDR1 SGDLS, CDR2 YYNGEE. The CDR3 sequence is 13 residues long.

The chain combines TRBV12-2 with TRBJ2-7; TRBD2 reflects the table's D call only, with no check against the DNA. TRBV12-2 is a listed pseudogene. The CDR3 is 16 residues long. CDR3 amino acids: CASRFKTSRFIDEQYF. DNA for the CDR3: TGTGCAAGTCGCTTTAAGACTAGCAGGTTCATCGACGAGCAGTACTTC.

The chain combines TRBV6-5 with TRBJ1-2, with D maybe TRBD1 (6 bases). CDR3 size: 14 residues. V lost 1 base and J lost 8, with 14 bases in between. Per germline, CDR1 MNHEY and CDR2 SVGAGI. The CDR3 here is CASSYLGGLGGYTF. CDR3 sequence (DNA): TGTGCCAGCAGTTACTTAGGGGGGCTGGGAGGCTACACCTTC.

This clone was seen a handful of times. Other DNA sequences from this sample encode an identical CDR3 as well. This chain connects TRBV12-3 or TRBV12-4 to TRBJ1-2; no reliable D call. This CDR3 contains 12 residues. The germline V and J ends were trimmed by 3 bases and 4 bases, with 6 bases remaining between them. The CDR3: CASSFEAYGYTF. CDR3 DNA sequence: TGTGCCAGCAGTTTTGAGGCCTATGGCTACACCTTC.

The CDR3 loop is CASSQWAGGGYTF. CDR3 DNA: TGTGCCAGCAGCCAATGGGCTGGGGGTGGCTACACCTTC. The chain employs TRBV14 and TRBJ1-2; TRBD1 might be the D (5 bases). V was cut by 2 bases and J by 7 bases, with 11 bases left in between. In germline, CDR1 is SGHDN, CDR2 FVKESK. The CDR3 length is 13 residues.

The chain is built from TRBV5-3 and TRBJ1-4; no clear D. TRBV5-3 belongs to the ORF category, with a function that is uncertain. Trimming removed 2 bases at V and 8 bases at J, with 19 bases between. This CDR3 region has 16 residues. The CDR3 here is CARSLSDKTRGEKLFF. The CDR3 DNA sequence: TGTGCCAGAAGCTTATCGGATAAGACGCGGGGAGAAAAACTGTTTTTT.

This clone was counted once. The chain couples TRBV5-1 to TRBJ1-5, with 8 bases that match TRBD1. V gave up 7 bases and J gave up 3 bases; unmatched junction bases: 6. CDR1 is SGHRS and CDR2 is YFSETQ in the germline V gene. CDR3 length: 14 amino acids. The CDR3 DNA reads as TGCGCCAGCGCCCAGGGGGCAGACAATCAGCCCCAGCATTTT. Its protein is CASAQGADNQPQHF.

The genes are TRBV3-1 (or the pseudogene TRBV3-2) and TRBJ1-5; maybe TRBD1 (6 bases). Germline V gives CDR1 LGHDT, CDR2 YNNKEL (reference sequence). V dropped 1 base and J dropped 7 bases, with 11 bases sitting between them. This CDR3 has 14 amino acids. CDR3 in amino acids: CASSQGGGPQPQHF. The CDR3, as DNA: TGTGCCAGCAGCCAAGGCGGGGGGCCCCAGCCCCAGCATTTT.

The CDR3 DNA reads TGTGCCAGCAGTTACTCGATCGGACAGGGCTACGAGCAGTACTTC. Its protein product is CASSYSIGQGYEQYF. The chain carries TRBV6-5 and TRBJ2-7; TRBD1 aligns across 8 bases. The J segment lost 3 bases and the V segment lost 0 bases, leaving 4 bases of the junction unmatched. The CDR3 has 15 amino acids. The germline CDR1 and CDR2 sequences are MNHEY and SVGAGI.

The rearrangement links TRBV7-8 to TRBJ2-7, with a weak D call TRBD2 (5 bases). The CDR3 totals 15 residues. V lost 5 bases, J lost 6 bases, and 20 bases lay in between. The V gene's germline CDR1 is SGHVS and CDR2 FQNEAQ. The CDR3 DNA reads as TGTGCCAGCAGCCCTGGTATCCGGCGGGCGGCCGAGCAGTACTTC. Translation gives CASSPGIRRAAEQYF.

The CDR3 sequence: CASSPLSAHNSPLHF. The CDR3 DNA reads TGTGCCAGCAGCCCCCTATCCGCTCATAATTCACCCCTCCACTTT. This sequence joins TRBV7-8 and TRBJ1-6; no definite D call. Trimming took 5 bases from V and 5 from J, leaving 13 bases between them. CDR1 and CDR2 from the germline V gene are SGHVS and FQNEAQ. CDR3 length: 15 residues.

V is TRBV9 and J is TRBJ1-2; 8 bases are shared with TRBD1. The CDR3 totals 15 residues. The germline CDR1 and CDR2 sequences are SGDLS and YYNGEE. The ends lost 4 bases at V and 4 bases at J; junction bases unmatched: 9. The CDR3 protein is CASSFGTGFAYGYTF. The CDR3 DNA sequence: TGTGCCAGCAGCTTCGGGACAGGCTTTGCCTATGGCTACACCTTC.

V usage is TRBV19 and J usage is TRBJ1-2; no clear D. Trimming shortened V by 3 bases and J by 0 bases, and 14 bases separated the two germline ends. The germline V gene has CDR1 LNHDA and CDR2 SQIVND (reference sequence). CDR3 length equals 16 residues. The CDR3 DNA reads as TGTGCCAGTAGTATCCTGATCGGCATTACTAACTATGGCTACACCTTC. Its protein is CASSILIGITNYGYTF.

V gene TRBV30 combines with J gene TRBJ1-5, with 7 bases aligning to TRBD1. CDR1 is GTSNPN and CDR2 is SVGIG in the germline V gene (reference sequence). Trimming removed 1 base from V and 6 bases from J; junction bases left unmatched: 3. The CDR3 spans 13 residues. The CDR3 DNA sequence: TGTGCCTGGAGTGGACAGGGTAGTCAGCCCCAGCATTTT. This gives the protein CAWSGQGSQPQHF.

The rearrangement links TRBV7-9 to TRBJ2-5, with D possibly called TRBD1 or TRBD2 (6 bases each). The CDR3 is 13 residues long. V dropped 6 bases and J dropped 2 bases, with 10 bases sitting between them. Germline values: CDR1 SEHNR, CDR2 FQNEAQ (reference sequence). The CDR3 DNA is TGTGCCAGCAGAAGGGGGGCGCAAGAGACCCAGTACTTC. It yields the protein CASRRGAQETQYF.

This CDR3 is CASNAGQSAIRETQYF. The CDR3 DNA reads TGTGCCAGCAACGCGGGACAGAGTGCGATACGGGAGACCCAGTACTTC. The chain couples TRBV2 to TRBJ2-5, with D maybe TRBD1 (7 bases). The CDR3 has 16 residues. From germline, CDR1 is SNHLY and CDR2 FYNNEI. Trimming stripped 7 bases from V and 5 bases from J, with 23 bases between. The full variable domain, completed using reference TRBV2 and TRBJ2-5, is EPEVTQTPSHQVTQMGQEVILRCVPISNHLYFYWYRQILGQKVEFLVSFYNNEISEKSEIFDDQFSVERPDGSNFTLKIRSTKLEDSAMYFCASNAGQSAIRETQYFGPGTRLLVL.